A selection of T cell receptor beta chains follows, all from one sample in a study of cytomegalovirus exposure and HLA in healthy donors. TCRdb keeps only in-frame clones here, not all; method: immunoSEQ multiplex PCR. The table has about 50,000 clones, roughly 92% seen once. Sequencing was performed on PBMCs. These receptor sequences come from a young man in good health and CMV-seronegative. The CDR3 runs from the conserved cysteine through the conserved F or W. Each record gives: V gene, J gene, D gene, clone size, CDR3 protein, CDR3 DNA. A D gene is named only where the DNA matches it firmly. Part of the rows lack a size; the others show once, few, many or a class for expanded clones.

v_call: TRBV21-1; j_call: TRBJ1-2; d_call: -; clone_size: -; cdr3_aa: CASSKGLQEGYTF; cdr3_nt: TGTGCCAGCAGCAAGGGACTACAGGAAGGGTACACCTTC
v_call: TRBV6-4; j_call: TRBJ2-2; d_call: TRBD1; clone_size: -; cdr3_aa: CASSPDRAAGELFF; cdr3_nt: TGTGCCAGCAGCCCGGACAGGGCCGCCGGGGAGCTGTTTTTT
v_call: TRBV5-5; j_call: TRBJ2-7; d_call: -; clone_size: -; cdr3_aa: CASSPRGREQYF; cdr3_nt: TGTGCCAGCAGCCCACGGGGTCGCGAGCAGTACTTC
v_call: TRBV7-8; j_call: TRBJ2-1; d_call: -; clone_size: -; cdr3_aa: CASSLGRGLARGPHEQFF; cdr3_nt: TGTGCCAGCAGCTTAGGGCGAGGGCTAGCGAGAGGGCCCCATGAGCAGTTCTTC
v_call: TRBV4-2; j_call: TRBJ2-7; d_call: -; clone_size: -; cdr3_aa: CASSQDGSLAAYEQYF; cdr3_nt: TGTGCCAGCAGCCAAGATGGGAGCTTAGCGGCCTACGAGCAGTACTTC
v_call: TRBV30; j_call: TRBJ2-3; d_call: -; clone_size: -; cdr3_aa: CAWDTGHFTDTQYF; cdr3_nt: TGTGCCTGGGATACGGGACACTTCACAGATACGCAGTATTTT
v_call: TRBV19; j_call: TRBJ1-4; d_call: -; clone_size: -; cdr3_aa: CASIGQSNEKLFF; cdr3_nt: TGTGCCAGTATCGGACAGTCTAATGAAAAACTGTTTTTT
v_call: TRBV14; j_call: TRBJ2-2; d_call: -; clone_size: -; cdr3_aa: CASSPRTVWNTGELFF; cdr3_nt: TGTGCCAGCAGCCCCCGGACAGTTTGGAACACCGGGGAGCTGTTTTTT
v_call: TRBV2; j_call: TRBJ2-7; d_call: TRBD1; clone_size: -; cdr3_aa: CASSRTGAGLGYEQYF; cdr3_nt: TGTGCCAGCAGCCGGACAGGGGCTGGTTTGGGCTACGAGCAGTACTTC
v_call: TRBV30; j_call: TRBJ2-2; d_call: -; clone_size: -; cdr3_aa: CAWSQWQTGELFF; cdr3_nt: TGTGCCTGGAGTCAGTGGCAGACCGGGGAGCTGTTTTTT
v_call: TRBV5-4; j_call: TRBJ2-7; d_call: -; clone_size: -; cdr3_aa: CASSLVRGSAYEQYF; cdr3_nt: TGTGCCAGCAGCTTGGTCCGGGGGAGCGCCTACGAGCAGTACTTC
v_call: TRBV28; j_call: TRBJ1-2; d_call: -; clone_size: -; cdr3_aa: CASSPARVGYTF; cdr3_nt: TGTGCCAGCAGTCCGGCCAGGGTCGGCTACACCTTC
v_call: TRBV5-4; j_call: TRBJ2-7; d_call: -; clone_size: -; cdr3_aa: CASSGSGNYEQYF; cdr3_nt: TGTGCCAGCAGCGGAAGCGGAAACTACGAGCAGTACTTC
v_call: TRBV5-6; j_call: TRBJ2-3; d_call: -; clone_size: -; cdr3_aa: CASSLIAGGTDTQYF; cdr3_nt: TGTGCCAGCAGCTTAATTGCAGGTGGCACAGATACGCAGTATTTT
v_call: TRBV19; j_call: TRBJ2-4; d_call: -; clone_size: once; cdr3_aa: CASSPTVVAKNIQYF; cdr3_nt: TGTGCCAGTAGCCCTACAGTAGTAGCCAAAAACATTCAGTACTTC
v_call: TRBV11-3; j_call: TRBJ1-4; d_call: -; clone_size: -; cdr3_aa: CASSLEMMGTLFF; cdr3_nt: TGTGCCAGCAGCTTAGAAATGATGGGGACTCTGTTTTTT
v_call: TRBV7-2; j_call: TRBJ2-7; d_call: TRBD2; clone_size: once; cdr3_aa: CASLTSVSSYEQYF; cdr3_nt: TGTGCCAGCTTGACTAGCGTGAGCTCCTACGAGCAGTACTTC
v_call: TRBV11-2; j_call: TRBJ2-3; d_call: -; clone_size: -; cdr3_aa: CASSLRRSDTQYF; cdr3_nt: TGTGCCAGCAGCTTACGGCGGTCAGATACGCAGTATTTT
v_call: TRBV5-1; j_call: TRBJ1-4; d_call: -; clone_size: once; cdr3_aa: CASSFDRATNEKLFF; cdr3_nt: TGCGCCAGCAGCTTTGACAGAGCAACTAATGAAAAACTGTTTTTT
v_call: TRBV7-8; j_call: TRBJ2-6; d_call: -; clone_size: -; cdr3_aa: CASSSVGQTSGANVLTF; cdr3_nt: TGTGCCAGCAGCTCCGTAGGACAGACCTCTGGGGCCAACGTCCTGACTTTC
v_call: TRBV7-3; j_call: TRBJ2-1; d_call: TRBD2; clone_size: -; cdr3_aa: CASSPIAGGPKNEQFF; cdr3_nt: TGTGCCAGCAGCCCCATAGCGGGAGGGCCTAAGAATGAGCAGTTCTTC
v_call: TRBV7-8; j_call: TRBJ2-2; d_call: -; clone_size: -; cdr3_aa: CASRQQGGGELFF; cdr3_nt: TGTGCCAGCAGACAACAGGGTGGCGGGGAGCTGTTTTTT
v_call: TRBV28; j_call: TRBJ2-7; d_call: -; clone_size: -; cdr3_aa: CASSRKPTGYSEQYF; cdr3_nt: TGTGCCAGCAGTCGCAAACCCACAGGGTATAGCGAGCAGTACTTC
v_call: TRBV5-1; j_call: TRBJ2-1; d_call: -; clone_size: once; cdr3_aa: CASSLTGTNNEQFF; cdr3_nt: TGCGCCAGCAGCTTGACCGGGACAAACAATGAGCAGTTCTTC
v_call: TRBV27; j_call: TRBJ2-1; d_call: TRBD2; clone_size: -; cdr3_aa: CASSRLAVNEQFF; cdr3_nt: TGTGCCAGCAGTCGACTAGCGGTCAATGAGCAGTTCTTC
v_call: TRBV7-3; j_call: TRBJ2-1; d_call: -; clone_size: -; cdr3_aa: CASSLVGTSEQFF; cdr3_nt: TGTGCCAGCAGCTTAGTTGGGACTTCTGAGCAGTTCTTC
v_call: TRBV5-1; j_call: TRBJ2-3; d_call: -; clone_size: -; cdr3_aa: CASSPRGGSDPSTDTQYF; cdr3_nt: TGCGCCAGCAGCCCCCGCGGAGGGTCGGATCCTAGCACAGATACGCAGTATTTT
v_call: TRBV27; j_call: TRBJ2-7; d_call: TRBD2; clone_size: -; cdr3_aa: CASSPHDGRAYEQYF; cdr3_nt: TGTGCCAGCAGTCCCCATGACGGGAGGGCCTACGAGCAGTACTTC
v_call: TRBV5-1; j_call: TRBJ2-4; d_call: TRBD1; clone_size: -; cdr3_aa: CASSRQGAAKNIQYF; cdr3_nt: TGCGCCAGCAGCCGACAGGGGGCGGCCAAAAACATTCAGTACTTC
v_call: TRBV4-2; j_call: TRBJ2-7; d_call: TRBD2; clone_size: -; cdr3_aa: CASSPRLAGGSSYEQYF; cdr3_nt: TGTGCCAGCAGCCCCCGTCTAGCGGGAGGGAGCTCCTACGAGCAGTACTTC
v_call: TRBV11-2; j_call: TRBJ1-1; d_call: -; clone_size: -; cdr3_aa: CASSLQANTEAFF; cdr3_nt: TGTGCCAGCAGCTTACAGGCGAACACTGAAGCTTTCTTT
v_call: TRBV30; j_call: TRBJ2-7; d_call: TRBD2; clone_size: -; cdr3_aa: CAWSVGLGSPEQYF; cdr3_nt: TGTGCCTGGAGTGTGGGACTAGGAAGTCCCGAGCAGTACTTC
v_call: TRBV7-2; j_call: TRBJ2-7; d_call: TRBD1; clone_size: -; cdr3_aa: CASRYNPGQAYEQYF; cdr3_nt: TGTGCCAGCAGGTATAACCCGGGACAGGCCTACGAGCAGTACTTC
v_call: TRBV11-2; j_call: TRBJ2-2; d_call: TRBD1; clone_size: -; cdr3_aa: CASSLRTGYTGELFF; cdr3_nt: TGTGCCAGCAGCCTACGGACAGGGTACACCGGGGAGCTGTTTTTT
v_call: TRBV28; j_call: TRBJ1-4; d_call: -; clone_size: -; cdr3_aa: CASSLGGEKLFF; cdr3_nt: TGTGCCAGCAGTTTAGGGGGGGAAAAACTGTTTTTT
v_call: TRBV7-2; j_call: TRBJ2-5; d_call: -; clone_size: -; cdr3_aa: CASSLGLAQYF; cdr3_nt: TGTGCCAGCAGCTTAGGACTAGCCCAGTACTTC
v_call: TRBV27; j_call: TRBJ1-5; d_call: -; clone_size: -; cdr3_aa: CASSLESNQPQHF; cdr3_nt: TGTGCCAGCAGTTTAGAGAGCAATCAGCCCCAGCATTTT
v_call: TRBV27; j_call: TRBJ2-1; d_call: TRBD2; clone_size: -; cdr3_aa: CASSLGLAAYNEQFF; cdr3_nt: TGTGCCAGCAGTTTGGGACTAGCGGCCTACAATGAGCAGTTCTTC
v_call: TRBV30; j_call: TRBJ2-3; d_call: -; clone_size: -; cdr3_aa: CAWSVVRVASDTQYF; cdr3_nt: TGTGCCTGGAGTGTAGTTCGGGTTGCCTCAGATACGCAGTATTTT
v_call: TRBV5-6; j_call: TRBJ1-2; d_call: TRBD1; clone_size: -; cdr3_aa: CASSLPRQGAPANYGYTF; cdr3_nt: TGTGCCAGCAGCTTGCCGAGACAGGGGGCACCCGCTAACTATGGCTACACCTTC
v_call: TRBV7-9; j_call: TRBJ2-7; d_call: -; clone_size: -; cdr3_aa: CASSLGANEQYF; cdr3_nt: TGTGCCAGCAGCCTCGGAGCAAACGAGCAGTACTTC
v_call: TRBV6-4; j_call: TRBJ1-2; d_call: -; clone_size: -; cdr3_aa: CASSPDSVGFGGYTF; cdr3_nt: TGTGCCAGCAGTCCCGACAGCGTGGGTTTTGGAGGCTACACCTTC
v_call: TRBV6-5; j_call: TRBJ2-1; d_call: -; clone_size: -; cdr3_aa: CASMGPGVSNEQFF; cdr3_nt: TGTGCCAGCATGGGTCCGGGAGTAAGCAATGAGCAGTTCTTC
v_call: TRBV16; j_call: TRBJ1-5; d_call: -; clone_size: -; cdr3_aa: CASSQEERGTYQPQHF; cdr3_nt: TGTGCCAGCAGCCAAGAGGAACGGGGGACTTATCAGCCCCAGCATTTT
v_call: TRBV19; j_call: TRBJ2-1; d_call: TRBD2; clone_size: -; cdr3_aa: CASSLKTSGRRNEQFF; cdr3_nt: TGTGCCAGTAGTCTAAAGACTAGCGGGAGACGTAATGAGCAGTTCTTC
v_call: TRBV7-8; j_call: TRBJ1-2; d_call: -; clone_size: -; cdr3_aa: CASSGGVGSVYGYTF; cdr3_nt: TGTGCCAGCAGCGGAGGGGTAGGGTCAGTCTATGGCTACACCTTC
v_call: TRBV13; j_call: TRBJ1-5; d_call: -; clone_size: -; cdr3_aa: CASSLDSNQPQHF; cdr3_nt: TGTGCCAGCAGTTTAGACAGTAATCAGCCCCAGCATTTT
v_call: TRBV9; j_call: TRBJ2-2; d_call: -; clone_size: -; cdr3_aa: CASSVVEVTGELFF; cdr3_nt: TGTGCCAGCAGCGTAGTTGAGGTCACCGGGGAGCTGTTTTTT
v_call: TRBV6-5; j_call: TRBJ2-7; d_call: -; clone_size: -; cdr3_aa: CASRTVGGTYEQYF; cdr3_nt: TGTGCCAGCAGAACGGTAGGAGGAACCTACGAGCAGTACTTC
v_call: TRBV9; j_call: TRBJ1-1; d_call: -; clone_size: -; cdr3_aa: CASSIDSTTEAFF; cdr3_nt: TGTGCCAGCAGCATAGACAGTACCACTGAAGCTTTCTTT
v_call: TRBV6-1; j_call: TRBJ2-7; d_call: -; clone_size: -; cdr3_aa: CASSLGRTYEQYF; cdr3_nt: TGTGCCAGCAGTCTGGGCAGAACCTACGAGCAGTACTTC
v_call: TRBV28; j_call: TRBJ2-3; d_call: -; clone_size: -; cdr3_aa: CASTPGTSLFTDTQYF; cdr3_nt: TGTGCCAGCACTCCCGGGACTTCCCTGTTCACAGATACGCAGTATTTT
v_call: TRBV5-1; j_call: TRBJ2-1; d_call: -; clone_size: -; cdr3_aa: CASSLAERNEQFF; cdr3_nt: TGCGCCAGCAGCTTGGCCGAGAGGAATGAGCAGTTCTTC
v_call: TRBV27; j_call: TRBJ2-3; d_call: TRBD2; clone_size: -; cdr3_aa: CASGAGGFIFTQYF; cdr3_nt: TGTGCCAGCGGGGCGGGAGGATTCATATTTACGCAGTATTTT
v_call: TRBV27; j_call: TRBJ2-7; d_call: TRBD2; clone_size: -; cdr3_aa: CASSFNGRYEQYF; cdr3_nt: TGTGCCAGCAGTTTCAACGGGAGGTACGAGCAGTACTTC
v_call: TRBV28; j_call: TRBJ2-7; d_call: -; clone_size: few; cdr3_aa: CASRGRGTQSSYEQYF; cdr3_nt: TGTGCCAGCAGGGGGAGAGGGACTCAGAGCTCCTACGAGCAGTACTTC
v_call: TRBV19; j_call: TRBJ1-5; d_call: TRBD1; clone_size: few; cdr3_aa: CASSTDRVRPQHF; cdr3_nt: TGTGCCAGTAGTACCGACAGGGTTCGTCCCCAGCATTTT
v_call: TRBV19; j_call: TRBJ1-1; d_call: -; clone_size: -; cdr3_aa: CASSIARDYEAFF; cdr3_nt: TGTGCCAGTAGTATTGCTAGGGACTATGAAGCTTTCTTT